This TCR beta chain is from a study of cytomegalovirus exposure and HLA in healthy donors. The CDR3 totals 13 residues. Germline assignment: CDR1 SSHAT and CDR2 FNYEAQ (reference sequence). It was with 60 Vbeta and 13 Jbeta primers that the PCR ran. Some clones are missing from TCRdb's copy, which holds only in-frame ones; the method was immunoSEQ multiplex PCR. The sample yields about 150,000 clones, 60% to 75% seen once. Points on this clone: An end of the junction differs from the germline gene, which may be a read error.

The source of this sequence is a man under 40 in good health and CMV-seronegative. The sample was PBMCs. This chain uses TRBV7-7 with TRBJ2-5, with 8 bases lining up with TRBD1. CDR3 protein: CASSLTGEETQYF. The CDR3 coding sequence is TGTGCTAGCAGCTTGACAGGGGAAGAGACCCAGTACTTC.